This T cell receptor beta chain was obtained from a study of Ad26.COV2.S vaccination and SARS-CoV-2 variants. At the level of the study: Intramuscular Ad26.COV2.S at 5x10^10 or 1x10^11 viral particles.

Treatment specified: roughly 20 received Ad26.COV2.S at low or high dose, single or two shots; roughly five received placebo; per-sample allocation not given. The investigators took samples on day 63 after the first vaccine or placebo injection. V shed 5 bases and J shed 4 bases, with 17 bases lying between them. The CDR3 spans 15 residues. Germline CDR1 is MNHEY and CDR2 is SMNVEV (reference sequence). Here immunoSEQ multiplex PCR was the method, and the copy in TCRdb shows in-frame clones only, minus some. Of a few hundred thousand clones in the sample, around 87% were seen once. The chain combines TRBV27 with TRBJ1-2; D not certain. This sequence was found in a person between 18 and 60 years old who received the Ad26.COV2.S COVID-19 vaccine or a placebo. The sample here was peripheral blood, taken in a trial of Ad26.COV2.S vaccine versus placebo. The CDR3 nucleotides read TGTGCCAGCAGTCCCGGGGAGAATTGGGGCTATGGCTACACCTTC. Amino acids: CASSPGENWGYGYTF.